These 2 T cell receptor beta chains share one sample of origin, sequenced in a study of CD8 T cells in ankylosing spondylitis listed by TCRdb under 2017. Libraries were made using 5' RACE. Sequencing relied on an Illumina HiSeq 2500. The raw public data were reprocessed by TCRdb itself: fastp quality trimming at Q25, MiXCR clonotype calling, in-frame beta chains only. One record per CDR3 amino acid sequence lists the most common genes and DNA. Here the sample has over 150,000 distinct CDR3 sequences; 15% to 20% occur a single time. About 4.3% of the sample is in the top ten clones. Sequencing was carried out using blood, either unsorted or a sorted T cell fraction (not recorded which). These TCRs come from a male donor aged 10 to 30 with ankylosing spondylitis or in good health (not recorded which). Donor details come from another sample of the same person, matched by shared clones.

V gene TRBV6-1 combines with J gene TRBJ2-5, with TRBD2 identical over 14 bases. V lost 6 bases, J lost 2 bases, and 14 bases stayed unmatched. The CDR3 runs to 19 residues. Germline V lookup: CDR1 MNHNS, CDR2 SASEGT. CDR3 DNA: TGTGCCAGCAGGATTCAACCGGGACTAGCGGGAGAGGGGCAAGAGACCCAGTACTTC. This gives the protein CASRIQPGLAGEGQETQYF.

This chain joins TRBV7-2 and TRBJ2-1; a weak D match, TRBD1 (6 bases). This CDR3 has 14 amino acids. Germline CDR1 and CDR2: SGHTA and FQGNSA. Trimming took off 4 bases at V and 2 bases at J, with 9 bases between the two ends. The CDR3 nucleotides read TGTGCCAGCAGCTCCTGGGGGCCCTACAATGAGCAGTTCTTC. Protein: CASSSWGPYNEQFF. Supplemented by reference TRBV7-2 and TRBJ2-1, the full variable domain reads GAGVSQSPSNKVTEKGKDVELRCDPISGHTALYWYRQSLGQGLEFLIYFQGNSAPDKSGLPSDRFSAERTGGSVSTLTIQRTQQEDSAVYLCASSSWGPYNEQFFGPGTRLTVL.